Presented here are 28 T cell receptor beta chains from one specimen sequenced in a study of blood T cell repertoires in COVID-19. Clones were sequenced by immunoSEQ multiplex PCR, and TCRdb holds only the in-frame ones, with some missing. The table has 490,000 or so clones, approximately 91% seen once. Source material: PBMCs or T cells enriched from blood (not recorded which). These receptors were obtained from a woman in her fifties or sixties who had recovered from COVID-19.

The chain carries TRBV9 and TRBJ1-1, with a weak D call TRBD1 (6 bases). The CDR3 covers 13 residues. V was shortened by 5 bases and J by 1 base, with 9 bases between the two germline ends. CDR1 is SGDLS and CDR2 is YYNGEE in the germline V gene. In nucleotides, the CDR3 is TGTGCCAGCAGTCAGGGGCAGAACACTGAAGCTTTCTTT. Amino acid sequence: CASSQGQNTEAFF.

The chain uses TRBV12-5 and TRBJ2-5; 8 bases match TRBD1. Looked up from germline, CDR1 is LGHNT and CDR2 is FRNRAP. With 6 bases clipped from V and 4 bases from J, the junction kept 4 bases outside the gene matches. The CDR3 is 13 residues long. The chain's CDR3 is CASGQDRGETQYF. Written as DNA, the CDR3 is TGTGCTAGTGGCCAAGACAGGGGAGAGACCCAGTACTTC.

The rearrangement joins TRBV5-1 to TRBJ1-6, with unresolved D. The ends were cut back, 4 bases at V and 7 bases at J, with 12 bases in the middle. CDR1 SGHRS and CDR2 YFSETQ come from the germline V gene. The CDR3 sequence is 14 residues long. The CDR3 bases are TGCGCCAGCAGCCCGAGGGTGATGAATTCACCCCTCCACTTT. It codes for CASSPRVMNSPLHF.

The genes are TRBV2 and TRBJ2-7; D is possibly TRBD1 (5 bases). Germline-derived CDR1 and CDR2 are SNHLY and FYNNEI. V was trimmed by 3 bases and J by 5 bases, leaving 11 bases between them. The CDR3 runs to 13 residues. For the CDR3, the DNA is TGTGCCAGCAGTGACCTCAGGGTCAACGAGCAGTACTTC. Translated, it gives CASSDLRVNEQYF. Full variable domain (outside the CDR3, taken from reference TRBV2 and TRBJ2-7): EPEVTQTPSHQVTQMGQEVILRCVPISNHLYFYWYRQILGQKVEFLVSFYNNEISEKSEIFDDQFSVERPDGSNFTLKIRSTKLEDSAMYFCASSDLRVNEQYFGPGTRLTVT.

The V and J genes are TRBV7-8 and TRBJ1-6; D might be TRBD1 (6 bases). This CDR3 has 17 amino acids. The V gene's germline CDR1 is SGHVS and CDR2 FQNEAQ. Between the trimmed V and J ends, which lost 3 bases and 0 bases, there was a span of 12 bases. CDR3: CASSFTQGSSYNSPLHF. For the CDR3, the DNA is TGTGCCAGCAGCTTTACGCAGGGGAGCTCCTATAATTCACCCCTCCACTTT.

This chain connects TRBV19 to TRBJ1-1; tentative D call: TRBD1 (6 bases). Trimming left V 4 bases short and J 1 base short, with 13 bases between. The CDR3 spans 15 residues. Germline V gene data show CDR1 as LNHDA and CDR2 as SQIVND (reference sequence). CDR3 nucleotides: TGTGCCAGTAGTACTACCGGACAGCCGAACACTGAAGCTTTCTTT. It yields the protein CASSTTGQPNTEAFF.

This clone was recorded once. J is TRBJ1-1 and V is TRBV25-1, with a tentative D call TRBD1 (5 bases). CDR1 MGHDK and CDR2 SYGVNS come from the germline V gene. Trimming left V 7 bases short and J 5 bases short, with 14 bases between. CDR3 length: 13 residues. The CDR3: CASTSGGGTEAFF. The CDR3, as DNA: TGTGCCAGCACGAGCGGTGGGGGGACTGAAGCTTTCTTT.

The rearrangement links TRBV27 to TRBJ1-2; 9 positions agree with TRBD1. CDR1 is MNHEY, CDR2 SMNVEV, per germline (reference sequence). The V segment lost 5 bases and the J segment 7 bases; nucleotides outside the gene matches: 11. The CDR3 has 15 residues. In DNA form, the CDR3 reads TGTGCCAGCAGTCCCAGGGACAGGGCTTTGGGTGGCTACACCTTC. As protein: CASSPRDRALGGYTF.

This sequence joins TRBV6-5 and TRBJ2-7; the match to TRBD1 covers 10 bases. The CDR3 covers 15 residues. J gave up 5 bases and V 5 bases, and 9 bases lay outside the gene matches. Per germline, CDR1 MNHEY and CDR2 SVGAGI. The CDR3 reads CASSPPRQGANEQYF. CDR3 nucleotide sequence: TGTGCCAGCAGTCCTCCACGACAGGGGGCCAACGAGCAGTACTTC.

CDR3 nucleotide sequence: TGTGCCAGCAGTTACTCGTTCAGGGTGGGCTACACCTTC. It encodes CASSYSFRVGYTF. The chain joins TRBV6-6 to TRBJ1-2; D may be TRBD1 (5 bases). Germline CDR1 MNHNY, CDR2 SVGAGI (reference sequence). The CDR3 contains 13 residues. Trimming took 0 bases from V and 8 from J, leaving 10 bases between them.

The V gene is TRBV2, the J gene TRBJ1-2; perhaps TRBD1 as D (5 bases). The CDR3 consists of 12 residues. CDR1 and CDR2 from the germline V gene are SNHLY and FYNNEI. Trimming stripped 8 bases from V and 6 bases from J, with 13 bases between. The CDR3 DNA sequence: TGTGCCAGCGTACGACAGCTGGATGGCTACACCTTC. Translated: CASVRQLDGYTF.

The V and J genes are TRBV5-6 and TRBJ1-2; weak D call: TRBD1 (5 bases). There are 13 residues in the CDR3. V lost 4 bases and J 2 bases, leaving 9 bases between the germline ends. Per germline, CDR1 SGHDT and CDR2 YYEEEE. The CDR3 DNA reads TGTGCCAGCAGCGCGGGACGGAACTATGGCTACACCTTC. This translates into CASSAGRNYGYTF. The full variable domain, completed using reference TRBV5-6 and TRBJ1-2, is DAGVTQSPTHLIKTRGQQVTLRCSPKSGHDTVSWYQQALGQGPQFIFQYYEEEERQRGNFPDRFSGHQFPNYSSELNVNALLLGDSALYLCASSAGRNYGYTFGSGTRLTVV.

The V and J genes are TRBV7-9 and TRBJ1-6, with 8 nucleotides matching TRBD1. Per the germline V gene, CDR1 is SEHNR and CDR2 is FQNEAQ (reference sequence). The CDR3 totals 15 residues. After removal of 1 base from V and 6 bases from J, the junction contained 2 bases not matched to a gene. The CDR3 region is CASSLGDRGNSPLHF. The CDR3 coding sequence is TGTGCCAGCAGCTTAGGAGACAGGGGTAATTCACCCCTCCACTTT.

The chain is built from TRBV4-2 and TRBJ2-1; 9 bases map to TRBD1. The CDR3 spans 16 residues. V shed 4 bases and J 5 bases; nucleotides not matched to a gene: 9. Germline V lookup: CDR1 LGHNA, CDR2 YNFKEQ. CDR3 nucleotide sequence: TGTGCCAGCAGCCCTAACCCCGGGACAGGGCACAATGAGCAGTTCTTC. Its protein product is CASSPNPGTGHNEQFF.

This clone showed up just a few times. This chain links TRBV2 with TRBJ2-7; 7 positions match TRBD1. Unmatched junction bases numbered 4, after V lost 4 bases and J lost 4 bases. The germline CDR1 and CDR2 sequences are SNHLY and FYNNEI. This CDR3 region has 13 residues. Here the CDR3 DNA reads TGTGCCAGCAGTGGAGACAGGGATTACGAGCAGTACGTC. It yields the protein CASSGDRDYEQYV.

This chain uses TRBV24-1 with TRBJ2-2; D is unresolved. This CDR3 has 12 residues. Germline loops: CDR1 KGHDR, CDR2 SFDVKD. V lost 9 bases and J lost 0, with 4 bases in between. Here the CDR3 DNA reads TGTGCCACCGTAGCGAACACCGGGGAGCTGTTTTTT. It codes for CATVANTGELFF.

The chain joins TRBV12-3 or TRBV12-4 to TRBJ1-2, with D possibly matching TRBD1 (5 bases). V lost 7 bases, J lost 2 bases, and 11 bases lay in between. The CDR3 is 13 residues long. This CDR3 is CASTQDRNYGYTF. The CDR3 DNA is TGTGCCAGCACCCAAGACAGAAACTATGGCTACACCTTC.

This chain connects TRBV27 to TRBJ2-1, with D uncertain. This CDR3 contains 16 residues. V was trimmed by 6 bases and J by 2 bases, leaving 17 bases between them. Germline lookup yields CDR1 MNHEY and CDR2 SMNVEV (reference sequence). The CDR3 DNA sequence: TGTGCCAGCAGCCGACAAACAGAGATAACCTACAATGAGCAGTTCTTC. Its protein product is CASSRQTEITYNEQFF.

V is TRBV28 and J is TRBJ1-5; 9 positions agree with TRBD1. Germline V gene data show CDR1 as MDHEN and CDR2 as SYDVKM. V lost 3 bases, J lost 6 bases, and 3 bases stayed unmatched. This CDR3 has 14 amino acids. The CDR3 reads CASSLGQGGQPQHF. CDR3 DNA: TGTGCCAGCAGTTTGGGACAGGGCGGTCAGCCCCAGCATTTT.

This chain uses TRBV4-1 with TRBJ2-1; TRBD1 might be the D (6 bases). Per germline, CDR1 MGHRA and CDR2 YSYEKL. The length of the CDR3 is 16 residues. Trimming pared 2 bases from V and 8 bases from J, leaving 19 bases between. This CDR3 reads CASSQTGRGSGDEQFF. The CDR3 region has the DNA TGCGCCAGCAGCCAAACAGGCAGGGGTTCAGGGGATGAGCAGTTCTTC.

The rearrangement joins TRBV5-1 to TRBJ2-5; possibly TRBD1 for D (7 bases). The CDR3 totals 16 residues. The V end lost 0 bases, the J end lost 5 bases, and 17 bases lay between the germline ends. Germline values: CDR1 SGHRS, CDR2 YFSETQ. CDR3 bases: TGCGCCAGCAGCTTGGATGGGACAGAGGACTATGAGACCCAGTACTTC. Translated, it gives CASSLDGTEDYETQYF.

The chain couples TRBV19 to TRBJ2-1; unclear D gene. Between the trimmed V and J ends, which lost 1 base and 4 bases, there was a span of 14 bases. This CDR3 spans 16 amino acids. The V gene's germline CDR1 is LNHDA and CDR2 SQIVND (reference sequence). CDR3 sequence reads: CASSIGWLPPYNEQFF. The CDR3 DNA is TGTGCCAGTAGTATAGGGTGGCTTCCACCTTACAATGAGCAGTTCTTC.

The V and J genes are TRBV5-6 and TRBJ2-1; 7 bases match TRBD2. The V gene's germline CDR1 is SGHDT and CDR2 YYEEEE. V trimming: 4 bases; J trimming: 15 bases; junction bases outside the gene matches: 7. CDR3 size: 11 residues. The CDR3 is CASSRSGVRFF. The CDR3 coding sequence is TGTGCCAGCAGCAGGAGCGGGGTGCGGTTCTTC.

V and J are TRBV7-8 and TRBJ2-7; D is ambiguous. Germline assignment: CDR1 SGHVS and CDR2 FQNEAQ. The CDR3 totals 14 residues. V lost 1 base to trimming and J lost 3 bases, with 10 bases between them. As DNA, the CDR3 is TGTGCCAGCAGCTTAGGGCACAGTGGCTACGAGCAGTACGTC. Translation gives CASSLGHSGYEQYV.

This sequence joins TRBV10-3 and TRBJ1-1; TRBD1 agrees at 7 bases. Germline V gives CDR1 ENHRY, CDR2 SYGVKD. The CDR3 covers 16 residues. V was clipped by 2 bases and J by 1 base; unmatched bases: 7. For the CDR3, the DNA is TGTGCCATCAGTGAGCCAGGGGGGCTACGGAACACTGAAGCTTTCTTT. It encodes CAISEPGGLRNTEAFF.

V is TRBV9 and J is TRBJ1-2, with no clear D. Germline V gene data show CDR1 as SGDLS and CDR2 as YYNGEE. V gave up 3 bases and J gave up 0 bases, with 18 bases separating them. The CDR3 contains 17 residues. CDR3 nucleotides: TGTGCCAGCAGCGCCCGCTATTTAGACTTTTCTAACTATGGCTACACCTTC. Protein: CASSARYLDFSNYGYTF. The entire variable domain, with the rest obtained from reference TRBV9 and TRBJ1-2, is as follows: DSGVTQTPKHLITATGQRVTLRCSPRSGDLSVYWYQQSLDQGLQFLIQYYNGEERAKGNILERFSAQQFPDLHSELNLSSLELGDSALYFCASSARYLDFSNYGYTFGSGTRLTVV.

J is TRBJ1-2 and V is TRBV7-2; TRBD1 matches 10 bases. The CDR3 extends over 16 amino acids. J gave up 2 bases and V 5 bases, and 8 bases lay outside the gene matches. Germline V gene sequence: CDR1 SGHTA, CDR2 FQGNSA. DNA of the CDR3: TGTGCCAGCAGCCCGGCCGGGACAGGGGCCAACTATGGCTACACCTTC. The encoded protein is CASSPAGTGANYGYTF.

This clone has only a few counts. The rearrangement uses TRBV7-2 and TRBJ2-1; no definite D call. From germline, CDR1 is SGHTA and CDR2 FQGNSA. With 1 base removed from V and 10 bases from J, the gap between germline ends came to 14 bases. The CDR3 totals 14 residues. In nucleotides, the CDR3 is TGTGCCAGCAGCTTAGGAGGCTTCCCTAAGGAGCAGTTCTTC. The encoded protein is CASSLGGFPKEQFF.